This note documents a single T cell receptor beta chain sequence. The target antigen is unknown. V dropped 1 base and J dropped 6 bases, with 15 bases sitting between them. This CDR3 contains 15 residues. CDR1 is LGHNA and CDR2 is YNFKEQ in the germline V gene. These data come from a study of vaccination and CD4 T cells after COVID-19. Treatment meaning: roughly 11-day PBMC culture with coronavirus spike peptide pools or control peptides (ViraFEST assay). At the Johns Hopkins FTIC core, DNA taken from cultured CD4+ T cells was sequenced by way of the Oncomine TCR Beta short-read assay. TCRdb redid the calling of the PCR reads with MiXCR, one entry per CDR3 protein. This repertoire shows some 10,000 distinct CDR3 sequences, almost 60% found once; its top ten account for approximately 15%. Study results and caveats: Relatively few convalescent patients were studied; early post-infection timepoints were not included.

This sequence joins TRBV4-2 and TRBJ1-1, with a tentative D call TRBD1 (6 bases). The receptor was isolated from a human donor who had recovered from COVID-19. The sequenced sample consisted of CD4+ T cells from blood, cultured in vitro. This CDR3 reads CASSQGGQRRAEAFF. The CDR3 nucleotides read TGTGCCAGCAGCCAAGGAGGACAGAGGCGCGCTGAAGCTTTCTTT.